Reported below is one T cell receptor beta chain. This record comes from a study of OX40 agonist ivuxolimab in advanced cancers. Study summary: An agonistic anti-OX40 (CD134) antibody, ivuxolimab, was used to treat the patients. Patients in the trial were receiving intravenous ivuxolimab every 2 weeks, at doses of 0.01 to 10 mg/kg.

Germline V gives CDR1 MNHEY, CDR2 SVGAGI. V dropped 2 bases and J dropped 3 bases, with 8 bases sitting between them. The CDR3 spans 14 residues. Only in-frame clones appear in the TCRdb table, and some are missing; sequencing was by immunoSEQ multiplex PCR. The table includes approximately 81,000 clones, approximately 94% detected once. Specimen: CD4+ or CD8+ T cells sorted from blood, collected in a trial of the OX40 agonist ivuxolimab. This TCR came from an adult with an advanced solid tumor such as melanoma, head and neck, liver or kidney cancer. This rearrangement joins TRBV6-5 to TRBJ2-1; D is ambiguous. The CDR3 sequence: CASSYDQDYNEQFF. The CDR3 bases are TGTGCCAGCAGTTACGACCAGGACTACAATGAGCAGTTCTTC.